These 12 T cell receptor beta chains originate from one sample sequenced in a study of T cells in Graves' hyperthyroidism and ophthalmopathy (dated by TCRdb to the late 2010s). Library construction relied on multiplex PCR. TCRdb names Illumina HiSeq 2000 as the instrument used. TCR beta CDR3 regions were amplified from RNA transcripts. A first-round RT-PCR of the TCR CDR3 used the HTBI primer set with the Qiagen OneStep RT-PCR kit. Starting from the raw public reads, TCRdb applied fastp trimming at Q25, assembled clones with MiXCR and retained in-frame beta chains. CDR3 protein sequences are deduplicated, and each keeps its most common genes and DNA. For this sample the table gives around 420,000 distinct CDR3 sequences, of which approximately 14% were detected only once. The ten top clones hold roughly 15% of the sample. The sequencing sample was made of blood. These receptors originate from a woman aged 18-30 years with Graves' hyperthyroidism.

This clonotype occurred many times. The chain uses TRBV7-3 and TRBJ2-3, with a weak D call TRBD2 (6 bases). Trimming shortened V by 2 bases and J by 1 base, and 7 bases separated the two germline ends. Germline V gives CDR1 SGHTA, CDR2 FQGTGA. The CDR3 length is 14 residues. The CDR3 region has the DNA TGTGCCAGCAGCTTATCTAGCGGCACAGATACGCAGTATTTT. Protein: CASSLSSGTDTQYF.

The sample holds many counts of this clonotype. The chain has TRBV12-3 or TRBV12-4 and TRBJ2-3; TRBD2 aligns across 9 bases. The CDR3 loop spans 14 amino acids. Losses at the gene ends were 6 bases for V and 2 bases for J; bases not matched to a gene: 3. Here the CDR3 DNA reads TGTGCCAGCAGCGGACTAGCGACCACAGATACGCAGTATTTT. Residues: CASSGLATTDTQYF.

This clonotype was observed many times. V gene TRBV7-8 combines with J gene TRBJ2-5, with 7 bases matching TRBD2. The V segment lost 2 bases and the J segment 0 bases; nucleotides outside the gene matches: 6. CDR1 and CDR2 (germline): SGHVS, FQNEAQ. The CDR3 loop spans 16 amino acids. The CDR3 here is CASSLPRAGNQETQYF. CDR3 in DNA: TGTGCCAGCAGCTTACCCCGAGCGGGAAACCAAGAGACCCAGTACTTC.

The chain uses TRBV29-1 and TRBJ2-1, with TRBD1 identical over 9 bases. The J segment lost 8 bases and the V segment lost 7 bases, leaving 3 bases of the junction unmatched. This CDR3 contains 11 residues. Looked up from germline, CDR1 is SQVTM and CDR2 is ANQGSEA. The CDR3 DNA reads TGCAGCGGGGACAGGGCCGATGAGCAGTTCTTC. Protein: CSGDRADEQFF.

This clonotype occurred many times. The chain links TRBV29-1 to TRBJ2-7, with 7 bases that match TRBD2. V was pared by 4 bases and J by 0 bases, with 9 bases of the junction left unmatched. This CDR3 comprises 15 residues. The germline V gene encodes CDR1 SQVTM and CDR2 ANQGSEA. The CDR3 loop reads CSVVLASGNSYEQYF. The CDR3 region has the DNA TGCAGCGTTGTTTTGGCTAGCGGTAACTCCTACGAGCAGTACTTC.

This clonotype was observed at least ten times. The chain links TRBV24-1 to TRBJ2-5, with 9 bases lining up with TRBD1. This CDR3 comprises 16 residues. Trimming cost V 4 bases and J 7 bases; bases outside gene matches: 12. The germline V gene has CDR1 KGHDR and CDR2 SFDVKD. In DNA, the CDR3 is TGTGCCACCAGTGACTGGGGACAGGGAGAGGAAGGGACCCAGTACTTC. Protein product: CATSDWGQGEEGTQYF.

This clonotype was observed once. The rearrangement uses TRBV6-5 and TRBJ2-2; TRBD2 matches 9 bases. J gave up 7 bases and V 2 bases, and 8 bases lay outside the gene matches. This CDR3 has 16 amino acids. Germline V gene lookup returns CDR1 MNHEY and CDR2 SVGAGI. The CDR3 bases are TGTGCCAGCAGTTACCTGGCGGGAGGGCCACTCGGGGAGCTGTTTTTT. Its protein is CASSYLAGGPLGELFF.

This clonotype was seen at least ten times. The J gene is TRBJ2-7, the V gene TRBV20-1, with TRBD1 matching 7 bases. The V and J ends lost 2 bases and 0 bases, in that order; junction bases with no gene match: 10. This CDR3 spans 16 amino acids. CDR1 DFQATT and CDR2 SNEGSKA come from the germline V gene (reference sequence). This CDR3 reads CSARPLDRMSSYEQYF. CDR3 nucleotide sequence: TGCAGTGCTAGACCCCTGGACAGGATGAGCTCCTACGAGCAGTACTTC.

This clonotype was recorded many times. The V gene is TRBV2, the J gene TRBJ1-1; TRBD1 is a possible D gene (5 bases). Germline V gene lookup returns CDR1 SNHLY and CDR2 FYNNEI. This CDR3 is built from 14 residues. Trimming removed 8 bases from V and 6 bases from J, with 19 bases in between. The CDR3 coding sequence is TGTGCCAGCGCGCCAACGGGGCTTATTTCTGAAGCTTTCTTT. Its protein is CASAPTGLISEAFF. Combining the CDR3 with reference TRBV2 and TRBJ1-1 gives the whole variable domain EPEVTQTPSHQVTQMGQEVILRCVPISNHLYFYWYRQILGQKVEFLVSFYNNEISEKSEIFDDQFSVERPDGSNFTLKIRSTKLEDSAMYFCASAPTGLISEAFFGQGTRLTVV.

This clonotype was seen ten or more times. The rearrangement links TRBV7-3 to TRBJ1-2; D is undetermined. V lost 0 bases, J lost 8 bases, and 10 bases lay in between. CDR3 size: 13 residues. CDR1 and CDR2 from the germline V gene are SGHTA and FQGTGA. In DNA, the CDR3 is TGTGCCAGCAGCTTAACCGGGTCCGGCGGCTACACCTTC. Amino acid sequence: CASSLTGSGGYTF.

This clonotype was seen a few times. V gene TRBV6-2 or TRBV6-3 combines with J gene TRBJ2-5, with D tentatively TRBD2 (5 bases). CDR3 length equals 13 residues. Germline V CDR1 and CDR2: MNHEY, SVGEGT. CDR3 DNA sequence: TGTGCTGCCGCGCGGGTGAACCAAGAGACCCAGTACTTC. Translating gives CAAARVNQETQYF.

V gene TRBV4-1 combines with J gene TRBJ1-5, with D perhaps TRBD1 (5 bases). V gave up 3 bases and J gave up 6 bases, with 15 bases separating them. Germline V CDR1 and CDR2: MGHRA, YSYEKL. The CDR3 runs to 15 residues. The CDR3 nucleotides are TGCGCCAGCAGCCATATTCCGGGACCTGTTCAGCCCCAGCATTTT. It yields the protein CASSHIPGPVQPQHF.